This T cell receptor beta chain was profiled in a study of cytomegalovirus exposure and HLA in healthy donors. In the PCR, 60 Vbeta and 13 Jbeta primers were used. The assay was immunoSEQ multiplex PCR, and TCRdb's table has in-frame clones only and misses some. The sample has about 210,000 clones, around 76% seen once. About this clone itself: Its antigen is not identified.

General study points: What a later analysis reportedly showed was that an Asian-associated ancestry cluster had fewer N-insertions than the roughly 700-donor mean. Per a prior analysis, the majority of TCR beta V segments were productive roughly 90% or roughly 30% of the time.

Nominal health characterized the donors when sampled, though unrecorded immune exposures were likely. The CDR3 has 15 amino acids. Germline V gene sequence: CDR1 SGHRS, CDR2 YFSETQ. V lost 5 bases, J lost 0 bases, and 15 bases lay in between. V is TRBV5-1 and J is TRBJ2-7; a possible D gene is TRBD1 (5 bases). The sequenced sample was PBMCs. This sequence originates from a man aged 35 to 55 in good health and CMV-seropositive. CDR3: CASREGDSTSYEQYF. The CDR3, as DNA: TGCGCCAGCAGGGAAGGTGACAGCACCTCCTACGAGCAGTACTTC.